This TCR beta chain was sequenced in a study of blood T cell repertoires in COVID-19. In the study overall: PBMCs, B-cell-depleted T cells, or T cells were the source of the cDNA or gDNA that made up the material.

This table comes from immunoSEQ multiplex PCR, and its TCRdb copy is limited to in-frame clones, with some not included. The table lists a few hundred thousand clones, 82% of them singletons, with about 3% in the top ten. The sample comprised peripheral blood. The TCR comes from a woman aged 18-29 years with acute or convalescent COVID-19.

CDR3: CAWRGFGKGADGYTF. The CDR3, as DNA: TGTGCCTGGAGAGGGTTCGGGAAGGGGGCGGATGGCTACACCTTC. The chain is built from TRBV30 and TRBJ1-2, with 7 bases aligning to TRBD1. After removal of 3 bases from V and 6 bases from J, the junction contained 13 bases not matched to a gene. Germline V lookup: CDR1 GTSNPN, CDR2 SVGIG (reference sequence). The CDR3 extends over 15 amino acids.